Described below is a single T cell receptor beta chain sequence and its context. Its antigen remains undetermined. Qualities for individual bases were not recorded, and no much larger clone is one base off. The data originate from a study of CD8 T cells in Susac syndrome (dated by TCRdb to the late 2010s). Looking at the study overall: The study used repertoire sequencing to test whether antigen drove CD8+ T cell activation and differentiation in Susac syndrome. CD8+ T cell repertoire clonality was compared between more than 9 healthy donors, about 14 Susac syndrome patients and approximately 15 multiple sclerosis patients.

Peripheral blood CD8+ and CD4+ T cells from healthy donors, Susac syndrome patients and multiple sclerosis patients were profiled using high-throughput TCR beta sequencing. Treatment-naive patients with stable or active relapsing-remitting disease fulfilling revised McDonald criteria were used as multiple sclerosis controls. Bulk CD8+ and CD4+ T cells were purified magnetically by negative isolation, whereas CD8+ TEMRA cells were enriched by FACS. Blood was collected in EDTA tubes and processed within 24 hours, with PBMCs isolated through density gradient centrifugation. PBMCs intended for TCR sequencing were cryopreserved in liquid nitrogen and were subsequently thawed in a 37 degrees C water bath. A purity of at least 90% was achieved for sorted or isolated CD4+, CD8+ and CD8+ TEMRA cells. RNA was extracted using the RNeasy kit, and 0.5 to 1 microgram was reverse transcribed with random hexamers. The immunoSEQ multiplex PCR assay, covering 54 Vbeta and 13 Jbeta segments, was used to amplify TCR beta CDR3 regions. PCR amplification bias was corrected by using a synthetic template baseline for primer optimization and computational correction. Per the original workflow: Reads were annotated to V, D and J genes per IMGT and analyzed with immunoSEQ Analyzer, keeping only productive sequences. To calculate clonality, Shannon entropy was normalized by log2 of the number of productive unique sequences and then subtracted from one. For each patient and control, public and private clones were evaluated within the 100 most prevalent clones. Clones were defined as Susac-specific when absent from the healthy and MS cohorts, from 1,000 to 1,100 published viral clones and from other ImmuneACCESS disease sequences. TCRdb cleaned the public reads at Q25 with fastp, built clones with MiXCR and kept in-frame beta chains. Identical CDR3 protein sequences are pooled into one entry, listed with their most common genes and DNA. The authors' filters were not applied to this entry. The sample yields 150,000 or so distinct CDR3 sequences; approximately 94% were counted once. The top ten clones comprise about 0.21% of the sample.

The paper as a whole reports these results and caveats: The number of individuals in the TCR sequencing and HLA analysis was acknowledged as relatively small.

This receptor was taken from a human donor with multiple sclerosis. The sequenced sample consisted of CD8+ T cells from PBMCs.

The nucleotides read TGTGCCAGCAGCTTATATGAAGCTTTCTTT. Translated, this gives CASSLYEAFF. Recombination connected TRBV7-9 to TRBJ1-1, with the D gene uncertain. V is cut by 2 bases and J by 7 bases, and the space between the germline ends is 2 bases. Based on the germline V gene (reference sequence), the CDR1 and CDR2 sequences are SEHNR and FQNEAQ. Reading from cysteine to phenylalanine, the CDR3 counts 10 amino acids. The only DNA kept is the CDR3, 30 bases in frame from the first base.